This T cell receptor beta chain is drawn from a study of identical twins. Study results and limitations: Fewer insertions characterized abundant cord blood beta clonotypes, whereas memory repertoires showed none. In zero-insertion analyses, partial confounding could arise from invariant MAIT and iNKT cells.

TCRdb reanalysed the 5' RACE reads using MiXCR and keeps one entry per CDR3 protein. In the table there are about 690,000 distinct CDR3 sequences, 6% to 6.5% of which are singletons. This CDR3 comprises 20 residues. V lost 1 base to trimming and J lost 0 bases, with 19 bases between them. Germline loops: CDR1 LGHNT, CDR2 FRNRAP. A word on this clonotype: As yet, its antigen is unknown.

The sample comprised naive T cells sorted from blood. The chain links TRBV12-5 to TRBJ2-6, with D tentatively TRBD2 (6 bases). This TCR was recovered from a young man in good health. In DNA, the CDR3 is TGTGCTAGTGGTTTGGAGGTCGGTTGGGCGGGACCCTCTGGGGCCAACGTCCTGACTTTC. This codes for CASGLEVGWAGPSGANVLTF.